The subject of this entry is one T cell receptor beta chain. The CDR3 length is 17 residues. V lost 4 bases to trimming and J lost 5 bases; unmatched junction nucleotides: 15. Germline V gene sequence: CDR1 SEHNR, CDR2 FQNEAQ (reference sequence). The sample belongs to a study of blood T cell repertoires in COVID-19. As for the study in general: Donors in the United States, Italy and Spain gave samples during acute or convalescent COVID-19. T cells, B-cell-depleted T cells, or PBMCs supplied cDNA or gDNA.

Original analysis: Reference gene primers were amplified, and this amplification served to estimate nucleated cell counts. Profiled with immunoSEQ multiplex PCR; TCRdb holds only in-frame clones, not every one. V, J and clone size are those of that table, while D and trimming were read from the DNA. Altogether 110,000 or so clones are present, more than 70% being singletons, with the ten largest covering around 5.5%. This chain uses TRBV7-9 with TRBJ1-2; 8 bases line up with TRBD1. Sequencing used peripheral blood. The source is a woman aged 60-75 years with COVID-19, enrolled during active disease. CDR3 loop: CASSSDRGATGRYGYTF. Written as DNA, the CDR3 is TGTGCCAGCAGCTCCGACAGGGGCGCCACGGGAAGGTATGGCTACACCTTC.